A single sample gave rise to the 23 T cell receptor beta chains below, sequenced in a study of glioma-infiltrating T cells after dendritic cell vaccination. Time point described: after dendritic cell vaccination, including at tumor progression/relapse. Sequenced by immunoSEQ multiplex PCR; TCRdb stores in-frame clones only, minus some. The sample lists some 99,000 clones; 75% to 90% were seen once. Source: blood, taken after dendritic cell vaccination. These receptors were collected from a human donor with glioblastoma.

The genes are TRBV18 and TRBJ2-5; 8 bases are shared with TRBD2. Germline-derived CDR1 and CDR2 are KGHSH and LQKENI. V trimming: 4 bases; J trimming: 2 bases; junction bases outside the gene matches: 12. The CDR3 extends over 17 amino acids. Here the CDR3 DNA reads TGTGCCAGCTCACGATTTGCACTAGCGGACGGGCAAGAGACCCAGTACTTC. Protein sequence: CASSRFALADGQETQYF. The entire variable domain, with the rest obtained from reference TRBV18 and TRBJ2-5, is as follows: NAGVMQNPRHLVRRRGQEARLRCSPMKGHSHVYWYRQLPEEGLKFMVYLQKENIIDESGMPKERFSAEFPKEGPSILRIQQVVRGDSAAYFCASSRFALADGQETQYFGPGTRLLVL.

The rearrangement uses TRBV30 and TRBJ2-2; D is perhaps TRBD1 (6 bases). Germline CDR1 is GTSNPN and CDR2 is SVGIG (reference sequence). The CDR3 contains 14 residues. Trimming pared 0 bases from V and 5 bases from J, leaving 10 bases between. The CDR3 DNA is TGTGCCTGGAGTGTACAGGGTAGGACCGGGGAGCTGTTTTTT. Translation gives CAWSVQGRTGELFF.

This chain links TRBV7-9 with TRBJ1-4, with TRBD1 identical over 8 bases. The CDR3 spans 14 residues. Looked up from germline, CDR1 is SEHNR and CDR2 is FQNEAQ (reference sequence). J gave up 4 bases and V 5 bases, and 3 bases lay outside the gene matches. The chain's CDR3 is CASSPTGVNEKLFF. In DNA, the CDR3 is TGTGCCAGCAGCCCGACAGGGGTTAATGAAAAACTGTTTTTT.

The chain couples TRBV6-4 to TRBJ2-2, with 9 bases identical to TRBD2. V shed 8 bases and J 4 bases; nucleotides not matched to a gene: 8. Germline-derived CDR1 and CDR2 are MRHNA and SNTAGT. This CDR3 comprises 15 residues. The CDR3 is CASREAGGSTGELFF. The CDR3 nucleotides are TGTGCCAGCCGGGAAGCGGGAGGTTCCACCGGGGAGCTGTTTTTT.

The chain carries TRBV11-1 and TRBJ2-2; TRBD1 agrees at 9 bases. J was trimmed by 0 bases and V by 8 bases; bases with no gene match: 7. There are 16 residues in the CDR3. Per the germline V gene, CDR1 is SGHAT and CDR2 is FQDESV (reference sequence). This CDR3 is CASRDRVLSNTGELFF. The CDR3 nucleotides read TGTGCCAGCCGGGACAGGGTACTATCGAACACCGGGGAGCTGTTTTTT.

The V gene is TRBV6-5, the J gene TRBJ2-3; D may be TRBD2 (5 bases). The CDR3 runs to 14 residues. The germline CDR1 and CDR2 sequences are MNHEY and SVGAGI. V shed 2 bases and J shed 6 bases, with 12 bases lying between them. The CDR3, as DNA: TGTGCCAGCAGTTACACCCACCCGGGGGATACGCAGTATTTT. The encoded protein is CASSYTHPGDTQYF.

The chain joins TRBV5-1 to TRBJ2-5; TRBD1 agrees at 7 bases. CDR3 length: 14 residues. Germline assignment: CDR1 SGHRS and CDR2 YFSETQ. Losses at the gene ends were 2 bases for V and 3 bases for J; bases not matched to a gene: 4. The CDR3: CASSFGQVKETQYF. The DNA for the CDR3 is TGCGCCAGCAGCTTCGGACAGGTGAAAGAGACCCAGTACTTC.

The CDR3 sequence: CASSPGLSNSPLHF. CDR3 nucleotides: TGCGCCAGCAGTCCCGGACTGAGTAATTCACCCCTCCACTTT. The gene calls are TRBV4-1 and TRBJ1-6; D is undetermined. This CDR3 contains 14 residues. Deletions cut 6 bases from V and 6 bases from J, with 12 bases between. Germline V gene lookup returns CDR1 MGHRA and CDR2 YSYEKL.

This rearrangement joins TRBV1 to TRBJ2-7; TRBD2, the table's D call, was not compared with the DNA. TRBV1 is recorded as a pseudogene. This CDR3 has 16 residues. CDR3 nucleotides: TGCACCAGCAGCCAAGAATGTTGCGGTTTATCCTACGAGCAGTACTTC. Protein product: CTSSQECCGLSYEQYF.

The chain carries TRBV2 and TRBJ2-7; D is undetermined. The CDR3 is 12 residues long. Germline V lookup: CDR1 SNHLY, CDR2 FYNNEI. The V gene lost 7 bases and the J gene lost 1 base, with 8 bases spanning the gap. The CDR3 protein is CASNPGSYEQYF. The CDR3 DNA follows: TGTGCCAGCAATCCCGGGTCCTACGAGCAGTACTTC.

The V and J genes are TRBV10-3 and TRBJ2-5, with a possible D match to TRBD2 (5 bases). The V gene lost 7 bases and the J gene lost 10 bases, with 13 bases spanning the gap. Germline CDR1 ENHRY, CDR2 SYGVKD. The CDR3 contains 11 residues. CDR3 sequence reads: CAINQARDQYF. CDR3 DNA: TGTGCCATCAATCAGGCGAGGGACCAGTACTTC.

The chain recombines TRBV5-1 with TRBJ2-2, with TRBD2 identical over 10 bases. Per germline, CDR1 SGHRS and CDR2 YFSETQ. The trim removed 4 bases at V and 6 bases at J, leaving 6 bases unmatched. CDR3 length: 15 residues. The CDR3, as DNA: TGCGCCAGCAGCCCCCAAGCGGGAGGGGCCGGGGAGCTGTTTTTT. Translating it yields CASSPQAGGAGELFF.

The chain employs TRBV9 and TRBJ1-1; TRBD1 aligns across 8 bases. Germline CDR1 reads SGDLS; CDR2 reads YYNGEE. V was clipped by 3 bases and J by 11 bases; unmatched bases: 9. The CDR3 totals 13 residues. The CDR3 DNA reads as TGTGCCAGCAGCGCTACCGGACAGGGTGTTGCTTTCTTT. Amino acids: CASSATGQGVAFF.

The rearrangement joins TRBV15 to TRBJ2-7; 11 bases match TRBD2. J lost 1 base, V lost 0 bases, and 8 bases had no gene match. Germline CDR1 reads LNHNV; CDR2 reads YYDKDF (reference sequence). The CDR3 covers 18 residues. As DNA, the CDR3 is TGTGCCACCAGCAGAGATCTCCCGGGACTAGCGGCATCCTACGAGCAGTACTTC. Its protein product is CATSRDLPGLAASYEQYF.

The rearrangement links TRBV28 to TRBJ2-2, with TRBD1 matching over 7 bases. V lost 4 bases, J lost 4 bases, and 6 bases stayed unmatched. The CDR3 spans 15 residues. Germline V CDR1 and CDR2: MDHEN, SYDVKM. CDR3 in DNA: TGTGCCAGCAGTTCTCAGGGGGTGGGCACCGGGGAGCTGTTTTTT. Residues: CASSSQGVGTGELFF.

The V gene is TRBV20-1, the J gene TRBJ1-1; possibly TRBD1 for D (6 bases). The V gene's germline CDR1 is DFQATT and CDR2 SNEGSKA (reference sequence). Trimming pared 5 bases from V and 5 bases from J, leaving 9 bases between. CDR3 length: 11 amino acids. The CDR3 spells CSAYRVTEAFF. DNA of the CDR3: TGCAGTGCTTACAGGGTTACTGAAGCTTTCTTT.

A remark on this clone: The same CDR3 also results from other DNA sequences found in this sample. This chain connects TRBV28 to TRBJ1-2; 11 nucleotides match TRBD1. CDR1 is MDHEN and CDR2 is SYDVKM in the germline V gene. V dropped 7 bases and J dropped 7; count of bases not matched to a gene: 11. CDR3 length: 15 amino acids. DNA of the CDR3: TGTGCCAGCACCCCTCCGGACAGGGGGCTTGGTGGCTACACCTTC. It yields the protein CASTPPDRGLGGYTF.

The chain uses TRBV5-1 and TRBJ2-2; 7 bases agree with TRBD1. The germline gives CDR1 SGHRS, CDR2 YFSETQ. Unmatched junction bases numbered 12, after V lost 4 bases and J lost 6 bases. The CDR3 sequence is 16 residues long. The CDR3 coding sequence is TGCGCCAGCAGCATTGGGAACCCAGGGGGAGCCGGGGAGCTGTTTTTT. Protein sequence: CASSIGNPGGAGELFF.

The V and J genes are TRBV30 and TRBJ2-5, with D tentatively TRBD2 (6 bases). CDR1 is GTSNPN and CDR2 is SVGIG in the germline V gene (reference sequence). CDR3 length: 17 residues. With 0 bases removed from V and 5 bases from J, the gap between germline ends came to 22 bases. In nucleotides, the CDR3 is TGTGCCTGGAGTGTAGGCAGGAGCGGGCGTGCTGGGGAGACCCAGTACTTC. This encodes CAWSVGRSGRAGETQYF.

The CDR3 coding sequence is TGTGCCAGCGCTAGTCTTCGGGGGGGACAGCTCTACGAGCAGTACTTC. This gives the protein CASASLRGGQLYEQYF. The chain combines TRBV5-4 with TRBJ2-7; weak D call: TRBD2 (8 bases). Germline CDR1 is SGHNT and CDR2 is YYREEE (reference sequence). Trimming shortened V by 7 bases and J by 3 bases, and 23 bases separated the two germline ends. CDR3 length: 16 residues.

V is TRBV7-9 and J is TRBJ1-2, with a possible D match to TRBD1 (6 bases). Trimming took off 1 base at V and 2 bases at J, with 8 bases between the two ends. Germline V gene data show CDR1 as SEHNR and CDR2 as FQNEAQ (reference sequence). The CDR3 is made up of 14 amino acids. Here the CDR3 DNA reads TGTGCCAGCAGCTTAGAAACAGGGAACTATGGCTACACCTTC. It is translated as CASSLETGNYGYTF.

J is TRBJ2-5 and V is TRBV6-5; 9 positions agree with TRBD1. The last part of the DNA fits TRBJ2-7 better; the J call may be wrong. This CDR3 is built from 16 residues. Germline V gene sequence: CDR1 MNHEY, CDR2 SVGAGI. As DNA, the CDR3 is TGTGCCAGCAGTTACTTTGGACAGGGGAGCTCCTACGAGCAGTACTTC. The encoded protein is CASSYFGQGSSYEQYF.

The chain recombines TRBV9 with TRBJ1-2, with a weak D call TRBD1 (6 bases). V shed 2 bases and J shed 5 bases, with 19 bases lying between them. The CDR3 has 16 amino acids. Germline CDR1 and CDR2: SGDLS and YYNGEE. The CDR3: CASSVGPGVTLYGYTF. CDR3 in DNA: TGTGCCAGCAGCGTCGGGCCAGGGGTTACTTTATATGGCTACACCTTC.